This entry is about one T cell receptor (beta chain). The antigen is undetermined. These donors, healthy bone marrow donors, were studied. The entry originates in a study of cytomegalovirus exposure and HLA in healthy donors. The CDR3 is 16 amino acids. V lost 4 bases and J 2 bases, leaving 15 bases between the germline ends. Germline CDR1 reads MDHEN; CDR2 reads SYDVKM. The PCR contained 60 Vbeta and 13 Jbeta primers. The data were produced by immunoSEQ multiplex PCR, yet TCRdb's version contains in-frame clones alone and is incomplete. Of over 150,000 clones listed, 75% to 85% are singletons. Findings of the study overall: TCR beta chains numbering more than 150 were designated cytomegalovirus-associated. There were some public TCRs occurring in many donors, but most TCR sequences were rare. Several of the most significant clusters appeared, in a later analysis, to be linked to common viral pathogens.

Sequenced material: PBMCs. The chain links TRBV28 to TRBJ1-5; a possible D gene is TRBD1 (5 bases). The TCR originated in a man aged 50-59 years in good health and CMV-seropositive. CDR3 region: CASSSPGGAGNQPQHF. The CDR3 DNA reads TGTGCCAGCAGTTCCCCGGGAGGGGCGGGCAATCAGCCCCAGCATTTT.